The 29 T cell receptor beta chains below all came from one sample that was sequenced in a study of Tregs in tolerant kidney transplant recipients. The nonmyeloablative bone marrow transplants came from related graft donors, with transient mixed chimerism. Repertoires were generated with immunoSEQ multiplex PCR, while TCRdb's copy carries only in-frame clones and drops some. The data show 40,000 to 50,000 clones, approximately 89% seen once. This material consisted of CD8+ T cells from blood (PBMCs), taken 12 months after the transplant. The receptors shown here come from a human patient who received a combined kidney and bone marrow transplant. Some T cells may arise from the graft donor.

The genes are TRBV4-1 and TRBJ2-3, with 8 bases matching TRBD2. CDR3 size: 16 residues. CDR1 is MGHRA, CDR2 YSYEKL, per germline. With V trimmed by 0 bases and J by 5 bases, 7 bases remained unmatched. CDR3: CASSQDAVLAGDTQYF. In DNA, the CDR3 is TGCGCCAGCAGCCAAGATGCGGTTCTAGCGGGAGATACGCAGTATTTT.

This clone was found once. This chain links TRBV9 with TRBJ2-1, with TRBD2 matching 7 bases. Germline V CDR1 and CDR2: SGDLS, YYNGEE. Unmatched junction bases numbered 2, after V lost 0 bases and J lost 5 bases. The CDR3 runs to 14 residues. The CDR3 loop is CASSVEGTNNEQFF. In nucleotides, the CDR3 is TGTGCCAGCAGCGTAGAGGGGACTAACAATGAGCAGTTCTTC.

To note about this clone: Additional DNA sequences in this sample encode the identical CDR3. The gene calls are TRBV15 and TRBJ1-6, with 7 bases identical to TRBD1. This CDR3 is 15 amino acids long. The V and J ends lost 5 bases and 5 bases, in that order; junction bases with no gene match: 6. Looked up from germline, CDR1 is LNHNV and CDR2 is YYDKDF (reference sequence). CDR3 sequence reads: CATSAAQGNNSPLHF. CDR3 DNA: TGTGCCACCAGCGCCGCACAGGGGAATAATTCACCCCTCCACTTT.

The V gene is TRBV11-3, the J gene TRBJ2-5; possibly TRBD1 for D (7 bases). Germline CDR1 SGHNT, CDR2 YENEEA. V was pared by 1 base and J by 2 bases, with 17 bases between. The CDR3 has 17 amino acids. CDR3 nucleotide sequence: TGTGCCAGCAGCTTAGCCCTCCTGGCAGGGGGGCAAGAGACCCAGTACTTC. Its translation is CASSLALLAGGQETQYF.

The chain recombines TRBV7-9 with TRBJ2-3; no firm D call. The CDR3 contains 14 residues. From germline, CDR1 is SEHNR and CDR2 FQNEAQ (reference sequence). The V end lost 5 bases, the J end lost 2 bases, and 11 bases lay between the germline ends. CDR3 coding DNA: TGTGCCAGCAGCGTCAGACACCCCACAGATACGCAGTATTTT. Translating it yields CASSVRHPTDTQYF.

The chain has TRBV30 and TRBJ1-5; TRBD1 agrees at 9 bases. Germline trimming cut 3 bases from V and 0 bases from J; bases unmatched to any gene: 3. Germline V gene lookup returns CDR1 GTSNPN and CDR2 SVGIG (reference sequence). This CDR3 spans 15 amino acids. For the CDR3, the DNA is TGTGCCTGGAGCGGGACAGGGCTTAGCAATCAGCCCCAGCATTTT. Protein product: CAWSGTGLSNQPQHF. Drawing the rest from reference TRBV30 and TRBJ1-5, the complete variable domain is SQTIHQWPATLVQPVGSPLSLECTVEGTSNPNLYWYRQAAGRGLQLLFYSVGIGQISSEVPQNLSASRPQDRQFILSSKKLLLSDSGFYLCAWSGTGLSNQPQHFGDGTRLSIL.

The rearrangement uses TRBV19 and TRBJ2-7; possible D gene TRBD1, 5 bases. Germline CDR1 reads LNHDA; CDR2 reads SQIVND (reference sequence). The germline V and J ends were trimmed by 5 bases and 3 bases, with 14 bases remaining between them. This CDR3 comprises 14 residues. The CDR3 coding sequence is TGTGCCAGTAGTCTCACTGGGGCTTACTACGAGCAGTACTTC. Amino acid sequence: CASSLTGAYYEQYF.

The genes are TRBV6-4 and TRBJ2-1; TRBD2 might be the D (5 bases). The CDR3 sequence is 15 residues long. Trimming removed 0 bases at V and 4 bases at J, with 10 bases between. Germline CDR1 reads MRHNA; CDR2 reads SNTAGT. In DNA form, the CDR3 reads TGTGCCAGCAGTGACTCGAGGGCCGCATACAATGAGCAGTTCTTC. Encoded protein: CASSDSRAAYNEQFF.

The chain combines TRBV7-9 with TRBJ2-7; D uncertain. Germline CDR1 and CDR2: SEHNR and FQNEAQ (reference sequence). V was trimmed by 5 bases and J by 7 bases, leaving 9 bases between them. This CDR3 spans 11 amino acids. In nucleotides, the CDR3 is TGTGCCAGCAGCCATGACAAAGAGCAGTACTTC. As protein: CASSHDKEQYF.

CDR3 in DNA: TGCGCCAGCAGCCAAGATTACGTTTTGGGACAGGGGTCCAAAAACATTCAGTACTTC. Protein product: CASSQDYVLGQGSKNIQYF. V and J are TRBV4-3 and TRBJ2-4, with 10 bases lining up with TRBD1. V lost 0 bases to trimming and J lost 2 bases; unmatched junction nucleotides: 10. The germline gives CDR1 LGHNA, CDR2 YSLEER. This CDR3 region has 19 residues.

The chain uses TRBV27 and TRBJ1-5; D might be TRBD1 (6 bases). The CDR3 totals 16 residues. Trimming pared 7 bases from V and 2 bases from J, leaving 18 bases between. Per germline, CDR1 MNHEY and CDR2 SMNVEV (reference sequence). The CDR3 spells CASKEIVRGGNQPQHF. The DNA of the CDR3 is TGTGCCAGCAAAGAGATTGTCAGGGGAGGCAATCAGCCCCAGCATTTT.

This chain joins TRBV4-3 and TRBJ2-7; D remains unclear. The V end lost 0 bases, the J end lost 2 bases, and 11 bases lay between the germline ends. This CDR3 spans 15 amino acids. The germline V gene encodes CDR1 LGHNA and CDR2 YSLEER. CDR3 sequence reads: CASSQDMSQAYEQYF. In DNA, the CDR3 is TGCGCCAGCAGCCAAGATATGAGTCAGGCCTACGAGCAGTACTTC.

The chain carries TRBV4-3 and TRBJ2-3; the match to TRBD1 covers 7 bases. Germline V lookup: CDR1 LGHNA, CDR2 YSLEER. V gave up 7 bases and J gave up 5 bases; unmatched junction bases: 9. This CDR3 spans 14 amino acids. As DNA, the CDR3 is TGCGCCAGCAAGCGAGACAGGGAAGGAGATACGCAGTATTTT. Protein: CASKRDREGDTQYF.

This chain joins TRBV9 and TRBJ2-3; D is unclear. Germline V gene lookup returns CDR1 SGDLS and CDR2 YYNGEE. This CDR3 contains 12 residues. Trimming pared 4 bases from V and 0 bases from J, leaving 3 bases between. The CDR3 sequence: CASSRSTDTQYF. The CDR3 region has the DNA TGTGCCAGCAGCCGTAGCACAGATACGCAGTATTTT.

The CDR3 sequence: CAGGGQGGYTF. The CDR3 coding sequence is TGTGCCGGGGGGGGGCAGGGCGGCTACACCTTC. The rearrangement links TRBV19 to TRBJ1-2, with D possibly being TRBD1 (6 bases). CDR1 is LNHDA, CDR2 SQIVND, per germline (reference sequence). The CDR3 is made up of 11 amino acids. The V end was cut by 11 bases, the J end by 8 bases, with 15 bases between.

This chain joins TRBV19 and TRBJ2-1; D ambiguous. The CDR3 loop spans 12 amino acids. Germline values: CDR1 LNHDA, CDR2 SQIVND (reference sequence). Trimming took off 1 base at V and 12 bases at J, with 10 bases between the two ends. The CDR3 protein is CASSIGAVGQFF. The CDR3 nucleotides read TGTGCCAGTAGTATAGGGGCAGTAGGGCAGTTCTTC.

The chain has TRBV4-3 and TRBJ2-5; 9 nucleotides match TRBD1. The end of the DNA fits TRBJ2-7 better, so the J call may be wrong. CDR1 is LGHNA, CDR2 YSLEER, per germline. This CDR3 comprises 15 residues. CDR3 nucleotide sequence: TGCGCCAGCAGCCAGGGACAGGGCCCAGGGTACGAGCAGTACTTC. It encodes CASSQGQGPGYEQYF.

The gene calls are TRBV19 and TRBJ2-6, with 11 bases lining up with TRBD1. This CDR3 has 18 residues. Germline CDR1 is LNHDA and CDR2 is SQIVND (reference sequence). V shed 5 bases and J 2 bases; nucleotides not matched to a gene: 8. In DNA form, the CDR3 reads TGTGCCAGTAGTTCGCGGGACAGGGGGTTCCCTGGGGCCAACGTCCTGACTTTC. Residues: CASSSRDRGFPGANVLTF.

The rearrangement uses TRBV28 and TRBJ2-7; 9 bases map to TRBD1. The junction had 4 bases not matched to a gene; V was cut back by 3 bases and J by 4 bases. The CDR3 loop spans 14 amino acids. Germline lookup yields CDR1 MDHEN and CDR2 SYDVKM. CDR3 DNA sequence: TGTGCCAGCAGTTTCCCGGGACAGGGTTACGAGCAGTACTTC. Translated: CASSFPGQGYEQYF.

This chain uses TRBV9 with TRBJ2-7, with 7 bases that match TRBD1. The CDR3 has 13 residues. Per the germline V gene, CDR1 is SGDLS and CDR2 is YYNGEE. J gave up 5 bases and V 0 bases, and 2 bases lay outside the gene matches. CDR3 nucleotides: TGTGCCAGCAGCGTAGACAGGGGCCACGAGCAGTACTTC. Protein sequence: CASSVDRGHEQYF.

The sample holds a few counts of this clone. V and J are TRBV30 and TRBJ2-3; maybe TRBD1 (5 bases). CDR1 and CDR2 from the germline V gene are GTSNPN and SVGIG (reference sequence). The V and J ends lost 0 bases and 5 bases respectively, with 15 bases between them. The CDR3 totals 15 residues. The CDR3 coding sequence is TGTGCCTGGAGTGTAGGGGCAGGGTTGGAAGATACGCAGTATTTT. As protein: CAWSVGAGLEDTQYF.

The rearrangement uses TRBV9 and TRBJ1-1, with 11 bases matching TRBD1. J lost 8 bases, V lost 0 bases, and 6 bases had no gene match. The length of the CDR3 is 15 residues. Germline-derived CDR1 and CDR2 are SGDLS and YYNGEE. DNA of the CDR3: TGTGCCAGCAGCGTAGTGGGGGGACAGGGGGTGGAAGCTTTCTTT. Amino acids: CASSVVGGQGVEAFF.

This sequence joins TRBV7-6 and TRBJ1-2; 9 positions agree with TRBD1. V trimming: 1 base; J trimming: 8 bases; junction bases outside the gene matches: 11. Germline-derived CDR1 and CDR2 are SGHVS and FNYEAQ. This CDR3 is built from 16 residues. The CDR3 protein is CASSLGGGTGLSGYTF. CDR3 coding DNA: TGTGCCAGCAGCTTAGGGGGGGGGACAGGGTTATCGGGCTACACCTTC.

The chain carries TRBV13 and TRBJ2-2; 9 bases agree with TRBD1. The CDR3 contains 16 residues. Germline loops: CDR1 PRHDT, CDR2 FYEKMQ (reference sequence). V was clipped by 6 bases and J by 2 bases; unmatched bases: 7. The CDR3 region is CASRAQGAGNTGELFF. The CDR3 region has the DNA TGTGCCAGCAGAGCACAGGGGGCGGGTAACACCGGGGAGCTGTTTTTT.

The chain uses TRBV5-6 and TRBJ2-7; a possible D gene is TRBD2 (7 bases). The CDR3 sequence is 15 residues long. Germline V gene lookup returns CDR1 SGHDT and CDR2 YYEEEE. Trimming stripped 4 bases from V and 4 bases from J, with 18 bases between. This chain's CDR3 is CASSPGGGPRYEQYF. CDR3 DNA: TGTGCCAGCAGCCCTGGGGGGGGCCCCAGGTACGAGCAGTACTTC. The variable domain in full, completed from reference TRBV5-6 and TRBJ2-7, reads DAGVTQSPTHLIKTRGQQVTLRCSPKSGHDTVSWYQQALGQGPQFIFQYYEEEERQRGNFPDRFSGHQFPNYSSELNVNALLLGDSALYLCASSPGGGPRYEQYFGPGTRLTVT.

The chain joins TRBV19 to TRBJ2-1; 11 nucleotides match TRBD2. Germline V CDR1 and CDR2: LNHDA, SQIVND (reference sequence). After removal of 4 bases from V and 3 bases from J, the junction contained 2 bases not matched to a gene. The CDR3 covers 15 residues. The CDR3 nucleotides read TGTGCCAGTAGTACCGGGACTAGCGGCTACAATGAGCAGTTCTTC. The encoded protein is CASSTGTSGYNEQFF.

V gene TRBV19 combines with J gene TRBJ2-3, with 12 positions matching TRBD2. This CDR3 has 16 residues. The junction had 3 bases not matched to a gene; V was cut back by 3 bases and J by 2 bases. CDR1 is LNHDA and CDR2 is SQIVND in the germline V gene (reference sequence). The DNA of the CDR3 is TGTGCCAGTAGTATCACTAGCGGGGGGTTCACAGATACGCAGTATTTT. Translation gives CASSITSGGFTDTQYF.

In this sample, this clone turned up once. V and J are TRBV7-2 and TRBJ2-7, with 7 bases lining up with TRBD1. The length of the CDR3 is 13 residues. Trimming cost V 5 bases and J 2 bases; bases outside gene matches: 3. Germline V gives CDR1 SGHTA, CDR2 FQGNSA. CDR3: CASSHDRAYEQYF. CDR3 nucleotide sequence: TGTGCCAGCAGCCACGACAGGGCCTACGAGCAGTACTTC.

The chain couples TRBV7-6 to TRBJ2-1, with D unresolved. The CDR3 spans 13 residues. V dropped 4 bases and J dropped 5 bases, with 9 bases sitting between them. Germline assignment: CDR1 SGHVS and CDR2 FNYEAQ. The CDR3 DNA reads TGTGCCAGCAGCTGGGCGTCACACAATGAGCAGTTCTTC. Encoded protein: CASSWASHNEQFF.